The table lists the clone carrying this TCR beta chain with many counts. Antigen: not known. The CDR3 extends 3 residues past the end of the read, so its final part is completed from the germline J gene. These data come from a study of T cell clonality in common variable immunodeficiency. General study findings and limits: In common variable immunodeficiency, TCR beta chains reportedly carried fewer deletions and N-nucleotide insertions.

V gave up 8 bases and J gave up 4 bases; unmatched junction bases: 8. Germline assignment: CDR1 ENHRY and CDR2 SYGVKD. This CDR3 has 15 amino acids. Assay: immunoSEQ multiplex PCR; the TCRdb copy retains only in-frame clones and omits some. The data show approximately 29,000 clones, with none appearing a single time. CVID meant reduced serum IgG, IgA and/or IgM plus specific antibody deficiency. Aged about 8 to 65 years, CVID subjects averaged around 40 years old. Each donor provided roughly 4.5 to 8 ml of heparinized whole blood. The origin of this receptor is a human donor with common variable immunodeficiency. Sequenced: peripheral blood mononuclear cells. This chain links TRBV10-3 with TRBJ2-5; 12 nucleotides align to TRBD2. The covered CDR3 bases are TGTGCCATCGGATCGACTAGCGGGAGTGTAGAGACC. It translates to CAIGSTSGSVET. The whole CDR3 is CAIGSTSGSVETQYF.